This TCR beta chain was retrieved from a study of T-cell memory formation after mild COVID-19. Overall study context: TCR clusters were mostly donor specific. Findings and caveats of the study: CD4+ contracting clones were mainly CM and EM; CD8+ ones, EMRA. Clones that contracted from day 15 to 85 had balanced CD4/CD8; later expanders were CD4+ biased. Clonal second-wave expansions that peaked on day 37 had unconfirmed SARS-CoV-2 specificity.

In germline, CDR1 is LGHDT, CDR2 YNNKEL (reference sequence). The CDR3 length is 12 residues. Trimming took 0 bases from V and 7 from J, leaving 6 bases between them. With respect to this clonotype: Its antigen is unidentified.

TCRdb redid the calling of the 5' RACE reads with MiXCR, one entry per CDR3 protein. The top ten hold more than 9% of the sample, which has approximately 450,000 distinct CDR3 sequences, around a sixth seen once. The chain employs TRBV3-1 and TRBJ2-5, with D possibly TRBD2 on 5 matching bases. The TCR originated in an adult woman who had mild COVID-19 (a few samples of this study predate the infection). Cell type and time point are not known. The material sequenced was PBMCs or a T cell subset sorted from them (not recorded which). The CDR3 DNA reads TGTGCCAGCAGCCAAGAGGCGGGGACCCAGTACTTC. Its translation: CASSQEAGTQYF.